A single sample is the source of the 16 T cell receptor beta chains below, sequenced in a study of spatial heterogeneity in lung cancer. Overall study findings and caveats: In tumors, expanded intratumoral alpha and beta TCR counts tracked mutation counts.

MiXCR was run by TCRdb on the 5' RACE reads, yielding one entry per CDR3 protein. The data contain approximately 17,000 distinct CDR3 sequences, around 8% of them seen just once; the ten biggest clones take up roughly 24%. Time point meaning: sample taken at primary tumor resection. Their antigens remain unidentified. The sequences come from lung tumor tissue, collected at surgery. All receptors derive from a male donor with early-stage non-small cell lung cancer.

J is TRBJ2-1 and V is TRBV10-3, with a weak D call TRBD2 (5 bases). Germline V lookup: CDR1 ENHRY, CDR2 SYGVKD. V gave up 11 bases and J gave up 7 bases, with 24 bases separating them. CDR3 size: 15 residues. This CDR3 is CAALSGLGGWNEQFF. The CDR3 DNA is TGTGCCGCCCTATCGGGCCTCGGAGGATGGAATGAGCAGTTCTTC.

By share, this clonotype ranks as medium-sized. The rearrangement links TRBV12-3 or TRBV12-4 to TRBJ1-5; 7 bases are a match to TRBD1. Germline trimming cut 4 bases from V and 8 bases from J; bases unmatched to any gene: 11. The CDR3 is 15 residues long. The CDR3 sequence: CASSSDKQGNEPQHF. DNA of the CDR3: TGTGCCAGCAGTTCCGACAAACAGGGGAACGAGCCCCAGCATTTT.

This clonotype is judged medium-sized. The chain carries TRBV18 and TRBJ1-5, with 7 positions matching TRBD1. The CDR3 sequence is 17 residues long. The trim removed 1 base at V and 2 bases at J, leaving 8 bases unmatched. CDR1 and CDR2 from the germline V gene are KGHSH and LQKENI. The CDR3 sequence: CASSPQRQGLGNQPQHF. CDR3 DNA: TGTGCCAGCTCACCACAAAGACAGGGACTTGGCAATCAGCCCCAGCATTTT.

Ten or more counts support this clonotype. J is TRBJ1-2 and V is TRBV6-1, with D unresolved. V was pared by 7 bases and J by 0 bases, with 24 bases between. This CDR3 is 18 amino acids long. From germline, CDR1 is MNHNS and CDR2 SASEGT. In DNA, the CDR3 is TGTGCCAGCACCCGAAGCGGGAAAGAATTTACAGCTAACTATGGCTACACCTTC. It is translated as CASTRSGKEFTANYGYTF.

This clonotype was seen ten or more times. J is TRBJ2-1 and V is TRBV6-4; possible D gene TRBD2, 5 bases. The V and J ends lost 5 bases and 1 base respectively, with 12 bases between them. The V gene's germline CDR1 is MRHNA and CDR2 SNTAGT. The CDR3 is 15 amino acids. For the CDR3, the DNA is TGTGCCAGCAGTACCGAAAGCGGTTCCTACAATGAGCAGTTCTTC. Amino acids: CASSTESGSYNEQFF.

This clonotype was recorded at least ten times. The chain employs TRBV28 and TRBJ2-7, with D perhaps TRBD2 (5 bases). Trimming stripped 2 bases from V and 10 bases from J, with 9 bases between. CDR1 is MDHEN and CDR2 is SYDVKM in the germline V gene. The CDR3 totals 11 residues. The CDR3 sequence: CASSLLSEQYF. In DNA form, the CDR3 reads TGTGCCAGCAGTTTACTTAGCGAACAGTACTTC.

This clonotype was recorded many times. The V gene is TRBV30, the J gene TRBJ1-4; D is perhaps TRBD1 (6 bases). The CDR3 is 19 residues long. Per germline, CDR1 GTSNPN and CDR2 SVGIG (reference sequence). Deletions cut 0 bases from V and 0 bases from J, with 20 bases between. CDR3 nucleotide sequence: TGTGCCTGGAGTGTAGAAGTGACAGGCCCCCAATCAACTAATGAAAAACTGTTTTTT. Translating gives CAWSVEVTGPQSTNEKLFF.

DNA for the CDR3: TGTGCCAGCAGCTTTCGAACCTGGAACAATGAGCAGTTCTTC. Translated, it gives CASSFRTWNNEQFF. The chain has TRBV7-8 and TRBJ2-1; D is uncertain. The germline gives CDR1 SGHVS, CDR2 FQNEAQ. Trimming removed 3 bases at V and 5 bases at J, with 11 bases between. The CDR3 length is 14 residues.

This clonotype has only a few counts. Given a much more abundant clone one base away, this may be a read error. This chain joins TRBV11-2 and TRBJ1-2; D may be TRBD1 (6 bases). This CDR3 region has 12 residues. Germline CDR1 is SGHAT and CDR2 is FQNNGV. The CDR3: CASRQGVSGDTF. DNA of the CDR3: TGTGCCAGCAGACAGGGCGTTAGTGGCGACACCTTC.

This rearrangement joins TRBV2 to TRBJ1-1; tentative D call: TRBD1 (5 bases). This CDR3 has 15 residues. V gave up 0 bases and J gave up 11 bases, with 19 bases separating them. CDR1 and CDR2 (germline): SNHLY, FYNNEI. CDR3 residues: CASSEARVGQAFAFF. The CDR3 DNA sequence: TGTGCCAGCAGTGAAGCGCGGGTAGGACAAGCTTTCGCTTTCTTT. Filled out from reference TRBV2 and TRBJ1-1, the complete variable domain reads EPEVTQTPSHQVTQMGQEVILRCVPISNHLYFYWYRQILGQKVEFLVSFYNNEISEKSEIFDDQFSVERPDGSNFTLKIRSTKLEDSAMYFCASSEARVGQAFAFFGQGTRLTVV.

The chain links TRBV2 to TRBJ2-2; 7 bases match TRBD2. J was trimmed by 0 bases and V by 9 bases; bases with no gene match: 7. Germline CDR1 is SNHLY and CDR2 is FYNNEI. This CDR3 spans 15 amino acids. The CDR3 DNA reads as TGTGCCAGAGAGGGAGCGGGGCCGAACACCGGGGAGCTGTTTTTT. This sequence encodes CAREGAGPNTGELFF.

This clonotype was found many times. This sequence joins TRBV12-3 or TRBV12-4 and TRBJ1-5; no firm D call. This CDR3 spans 14 amino acids. The V end was cut by 5 bases, the J end by 6 bases, with 14 bases between. CDR3 in DNA: TGTGCCAGCAGTCGAAACGATCGAGTTCAGCCCCAGCATTTT. Encoded protein: CASSRNDRVQPQHF.

Many counts were recorded for this clonotype. The V call is TRBV5-1, the J call TRBJ1-3; no definite D call. The V end lost 2 bases, the J end lost 1 base, and 10 bases lay between the germline ends. Per the germline V gene, CDR1 is SGHRS and CDR2 is YFSETQ. The CDR3 is 15 amino acids. The CDR3 sequence: CASSFTGESGNTIYF. The CDR3 nucleotides read TGCGCCAGCAGCTTCACCGGGGAGTCTGGAAACACCATATATTTT.

This clonotype was observed at least ten times. CDR3: CASSFGRTGGSGYTF. The CDR3 coding sequence is TGTGCCAGCAGTTTTGGTAGGACAGGGGGATCTGGCTACACCTTC. The V call is TRBV12-3 or TRBV12-4, the J call TRBJ1-2; TRBD1 matches 10 bases. The CDR3 has 15 residues. The V segment lost 3 bases and the J segment 7 bases; nucleotides outside the gene matches: 8.

This clonotype has at least ten counts. The chain's CDR3 is CSVARGTTSTDTQYF. The CDR3 bases are TGCAGCGTTGCGCGGGGGACCACTAGCACAGATACGCAGTATTTT. V and J are TRBV29-1 and TRBJ2-3; 7 bases align to TRBD2. The CDR3 has 15 amino acids. CDR1 and CDR2 (germline): SQVTM, ANQGSEA. V shed 4 bases, J shed 0 bases, and the junction held 7 bases outside the gene matches.

The chain has TRBV6-5 and TRBJ2-3, with a possible D match to TRBD2 (5 bases). The V end was cut by 7 bases, the J end by 6 bases, with 11 bases between. CDR1 MNHEY and CDR2 SVGAGI come from the germline V gene. The CDR3 totals 12 residues. The CDR3: CASTPGGDTQYF. CDR3 bases: TGTGCCAGCACCCCCGGCGGGGATACGCAGTATTTT.